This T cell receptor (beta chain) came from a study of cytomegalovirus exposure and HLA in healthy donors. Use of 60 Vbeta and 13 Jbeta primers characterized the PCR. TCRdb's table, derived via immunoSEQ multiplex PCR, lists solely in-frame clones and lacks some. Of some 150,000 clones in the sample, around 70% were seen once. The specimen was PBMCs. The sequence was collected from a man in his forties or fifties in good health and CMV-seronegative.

DNA for the CDR3: TGTGCCAGCAGCCCGGGGACAGGGGGCAGGTATGAGCAGTTCTTC. Translation gives CASSPGTGGRYEQFF. The rearrangement joins TRBV11-2 to TRBJ2-1; 12 bases align to TRBD1. Germline lookup yields CDR1 SGHAT and CDR2 FQNNGV. The CDR3 spans 15 residues. The V segment lost 5 bases and the J segment 8 bases; nucleotides outside the gene matches: 7.